Below, 4 T cell receptor beta chains from the same sample are listed, as sequenced in a study of blood T cell repertoires in COVID-19. Clones were sequenced by immunoSEQ multiplex PCR, and TCRdb holds only the in-frame ones, with some missing. Of about 220,000 clones in the sample, roughly 80% were seen once. The specimen was peripheral blood. Receptors were obtained from a woman aged 25 to 39 who had recovered from COVID-19.

This clone was found once. This CDR3 is also generated by other DNA sequences in the sample. This chain joins TRBV7-3 and TRBJ1-1; the D is unclear. Trimming took off 3 bases at V and 3 bases at J, with 8 bases between the two ends. There are 13 residues in the CDR3. The germline CDR1 and CDR2 sequences are SGHTA and FQGTGA. In DNA, the CDR3 is TGTGCCAGCAGCTTCGGTGAGGACACTGAAGCTTTCTTT. This codes for CASSFGEDTEAFF. The full variable domain, in which reference TRBV7-3 and TRBJ1-1 provide the parts outside the CDR3, is GAGVSQTPSNKVTEKGKYVELRCDPISGHTALYWYRQSLGQGPEFLIYFQGTGAADDSGLPNDRFFAVRPEGSVSTLKIQRTERGDSAVYLCASSFGEDTEAFFGQGTRLTVV.

The chain carries TRBV7-9 and TRBJ2-3; TRBD2 matches 12 bases. The CDR3 contains 15 residues. Germline assignment: CDR1 SEHNR and CDR2 FQNEAQ (reference sequence). Trimming took 6 bases from V and 0 from J; bases not matched to a gene: 1. The CDR3 protein is CASRLAGGSTDTQYF. The CDR3 DNA sequence: TGTGCCAGCAGACTAGCGGGGGGAAGCACAGATACGCAGTATTTT.

V is TRBV5-4 and J is TRBJ2-3, with TRBD1 identical over 8 bases. Per germline, CDR1 SGHNT and CDR2 YYREEE (reference sequence). The CDR3 totals 15 residues. V was pared by 4 bases and J by 0 bases, with 4 bases of the junction left unmatched. The CDR3 DNA reads as TGTGCCAGCAGCCCGGACAGGGTCAGCACAGATACGCAGTATTTT. This codes for CASSPDRVSTDTQYF.

The V call is TRBV13, the J call TRBJ2-1; TRBD2 aligns across 7 bases. V lost 1 base and J lost 6; bases outside the gene matches: 3. The CDR3 covers 14 residues. Germline CDR1 and CDR2: PRHDT and FYEKMQ (reference sequence). CDR3 sequence reads: CASSLAGGGNEQFF. The CDR3 DNA reads as TGTGCCAGCAGCTTAGCGGGAGGAGGCAATGAGCAGTTCTTC.